This TCR beta chain was sequenced during a study of human T cells and chemical hapten exposure. Study as a whole: Patients got weekly scalp diphenylcyclopropenone doses over the roughly 22-week study.

With regard to this clonotype: No antigen is known for it.

One entry per CDR3 protein results from TCRdb running MiXCR on the RACE reads. The sample has around 130,000 distinct CDR3 sequences, 12% seen once; the top ten hold around 1.4%. Time point of the sample: patch test 2, 6 weeks after DPC sensitization. The sample's treatment: therapeutic diphenylcyclopropenone sensitization with weekly scalp DPC. Study-wide points: Once DPC sensitization occurred, TCRs above 1 in 1000 frequency showed no change.

The CDR3 length is 14 residues. V gave up 2 bases and J gave up 4 bases; unmatched junction bases: 6. Germline values: CDR1 DFQATT, CDR2 SNEGSKA (reference sequence). This clonotype was sampled from a woman aged 45-65 years with alopecia areata. Some clones in this sample may be carry-over from other donors' samples. The specimen was whole blood, collected in connection with sensitization to the hapten diphenylcyclopropenone (DPC). The rearrangement uses TRBV20-1 and TRBJ2-3; 7 nucleotides agree with TRBD2. CDR3 sequence (DNA): TGCAGTGCTAGATTTGAGGGAGGGGCAGATACGCAGTATTTT. It encodes CSARFEGGADTQYF.